Listed below are T cell receptor beta chains from one sample, sequenced in a study of blood T cell repertoires in COVID-19. The assay was immunoSEQ multiplex PCR, and TCRdb's table has in-frame clones only and misses some. Of about 140,000 clones in the sample, 88% were seen once. The source material was peripheral blood. These receptor sequences come from a man aged 65-85 years with acute or convalescent COVID-19. Both conserved end residues are part of each CDR3. The order of the fields is V gene, J gene, D gene, CDR3 protein. D genes are given only for firm matches.

v_gene: TRBV19; j_gene: TRBJ1-4; d_gene: TRBD1; CDR3aa: CASSYGTGDEKLFF
v_gene: TRBV11-3; j_gene: TRBJ2-7; d_gene: TRBD2; CDR3aa: CASSSLAGGVDEQYF
v_gene: TRBV25-1; j_gene: TRBJ1-1; d_gene: .; CDR3aa: CASSEYTGGEAFF
v_gene: TRBV5-1; j_gene: TRBJ1-1; d_gene: .; CDR3aa: CASSLGGFNTEAFF
v_gene: TRBV5-6; j_gene: TRBJ2-6; d_gene: .; CDR3aa: CASSLMAVGANVLTF
v_gene: TRBV5-4; j_gene: TRBJ2-7; d_gene: TRBD1; CDR3aa: CASSFSDRGEQYF
v_gene: TRBV6-7; j_gene: TRBJ2-2; d_gene: .; CDR3aa: CASSYPWLKTNTGELFF
v_gene: TRBV6-5; j_gene: TRBJ1-5; d_gene: .; CDR3aa: CASSDPGSAF
v_gene: TRBV7-9; j_gene: TRBJ2-1; d_gene: .; CDR3aa: CASSTLRGSYNEQFF
v_gene: TRBV4-1; j_gene: TRBJ2-3; d_gene: .; CDR3aa: CASSRRGVDTQYF
v_gene: TRBV5-1; j_gene: TRBJ2-3; d_gene: .; CDR3aa: CASRGLGLATDTQYF
v_gene: TRBV6-2/TRBV6-3; j_gene: TRBJ1-2; d_gene: .; CDR3aa: CASSYPSAGQNYGYTF
v_gene: TRBV2; j_gene: TRBJ1-5; d_gene: TRBD1; CDR3aa: CASSEAETGGLPQHF
v_gene: TRBV7-2; j_gene: TRBJ1-1; d_gene: .; CDR3aa: CASSLEGDTEAFF
v_gene: TRBV11-1; j_gene: TRBJ2-3; d_gene: .; CDR3aa: CASSLGDYGDTQYF
v_gene: TRBV19; j_gene: TRBJ1-5; d_gene: .; CDR3aa: CASTHLTDHQPQHF
v_gene: TRBV19; j_gene: TRBJ1-4; d_gene: TRBD1; CDR3aa: CASSIGDRANEKLFF
v_gene: TRBV27; j_gene: TRBJ2-1; d_gene: TRBD1; CDR3aa: CASSYDLGGREQFF
v_gene: TRBV15; j_gene: TRBJ1-4; d_gene: .; CDR3aa: CATSRDGREKLFF
v_gene: TRBV7-9; j_gene: TRBJ1-3; d_gene: TRBD1; CDR3aa: CASSQTGAKGNTIYF
v_gene: TRBV24-1; j_gene: TRBJ2-3; d_gene: TRBD2; CDR3aa: CATSDSRTRNSDTQYF
v_gene: TRBV3-1/TRBV3-2; j_gene: TRBJ2-4; d_gene: TRBD2; CDR3aa: CASSQETGRAKNIQYF
v_gene: TRBV2; j_gene: TRBJ1-4; d_gene: TRBD1; CDR3aa: CASSEDRGREKLFF
v_gene: TRBV5-1; j_gene: TRBJ1-4; d_gene: TRBD1; CDR3aa: CASSSTGQGIGANEKLFF
v_gene: TRBV10-3; j_gene: TRBJ2-7; d_gene: TRBD1; CDR3aa: CAISGQGAYEQYF
v_gene: TRBV7-9; j_gene: TRBJ2-5; d_gene: .; CDR3aa: CASSLLWDSPETQYF
v_gene: TRBV7-8; j_gene: TRBJ1-1; d_gene: TRBD1; CDR3aa: CASSKTRGLDTEAFF
v_gene: TRBV28; j_gene: TRBJ2-1; d_gene: TRBD2; CDR3aa: CASSSMGLLDYNEQFF
v_gene: TRBV7-9; j_gene: TRBJ1-6; d_gene: .; CDR3aa: CASSLAGSPLHF
v_gene: TRBV7-9; j_gene: TRBJ2-1; d_gene: TRBD2; CDR3aa: CASSPIAGLPYNEQFF
v_gene: TRBV12-3/TRBV12-4; j_gene: TRBJ1-1; d_gene: .; CDR3aa: CASSPSMNTEAFF